The clone carrying this T cell receptor (beta chain) occurred many times. There are 13 residues in the CDR3. The V end lost 3 bases, the J end lost 1 base, and 4 bases lay between the germline ends. In germline, CDR1 is SGDLS, CDR2 YYNGEE. The data belong to a study of T cells in Graves' hyperthyroidism and ophthalmopathy. Any patient presenting with uncontrolled infection, other autoimmune disease, pregnancy or lactation was left out. The diagnoses drew upon clinical symptoms, serum thyroxine and TRAb, thyroid ultrasound and orbital computed tomography. Researchers took RNA transcripts and amplified the TCR beta CDR3 regions from them. First-round RT-PCR of the TCR CDR3 relied on the HTBI primer set. TCRdb ran MiXCR on the multiplex PCR reads and lists one entry per CDR3 protein. The sample holds 450,000 to 700,000 distinct CDR3 sequences, about 43% seen once.

J is TRBJ2-2 and V is TRBV9; D is uncertain. Sequenced: peripheral blood or thyroid tissue (not recorded which). The receptor was derived from an adult woman with Graves' disease, either hyperthyroidism or ophthalmopathy (not recorded which). The CDR3 is CASSARNTGELFF. CDR3 bases: TGTGCCAGCAGCGCTAGGAACACCGGGGAGCTGTTTTTT.